The 30 T cell receptor beta chains presented below share a single source sample, sequenced in a study of T cells in Graves' hyperthyroidism and ophthalmopathy (dated by TCRdb to about 2019). To prepare the library, multiplex PCR was applied. TCRdb records Illumina HiSeq 2000 as the sequencer. TCR beta CDR3 regions were amplified from RNA transcripts. For the first round of RT-PCR on the TCR CDR3, the HTBI primer set was used together with the Qiagen OneStep RT-PCR kit. The public reads were reprocessed in TCRdb via fastp at Q25 and MiXCR, keeping in-frame beta chains. Rows are combined by CDR3 protein, so each entry shows the most common genes and DNA. The sample table contains 500,000 or so distinct CDR3 sequences; only one count was recorded for over 15% of them. The ten largest clones represent around 17% of the sample. Sequencing was performed on blood. All receptors derive from a woman aged 18-29 years with Graves' ophthalmopathy.

In this sample, this clonotype turned up many times. This chain connects TRBV12-3 or TRBV12-4 to TRBJ1-5; 9 bases fit TRBD1. This CDR3 region has 15 residues. V was pared by 6 bases and J by 7 bases, with 10 bases of the junction left unmatched. The DNA of the CDR3 is TGTGCCAGCAGACGGACCGGGACAGGGTTCCAGCCCCAGCATTTT. Translation gives CASRRTGTGFQPQHF.

Ten or more counts support this clonotype. V usage is TRBV28 and J usage is TRBJ2-3; 10 bases match TRBD2. The CDR3 runs 15 residues. Germline V gives CDR1 MDHEN, CDR2 SYDVKM. Trimming cost V 2 bases and J 5 bases; bases outside gene matches: 4. In DNA, the CDR3 is TGTGCCAGCAGTTTAGGGCTAGCGGGGGAAGATACGCAGTATTTT. Protein product: CASSLGLAGEDTQYF.

At least ten counts were recorded for this clonotype. The chain employs TRBV3-1 and TRBJ2-1; TRBD2 agrees at 12 bases. Trimming at V came to 2 bases and at J to 8 bases, leaving 7 bases not matched to a gene. CDR1 LGHDT and CDR2 YNNKEL come from the germline V gene (reference sequence). The length of the CDR3 is 16 residues. CDR3 sequence reads: CASSQRTSGMYDEQFF. The CDR3 bases are TGTGCCAGCAGCCAAAGGACTAGCGGGATGTATGATGAGCAGTTCTTC.

The chain recombines TRBV9 with TRBJ2-3, with TRBD1 matching over 11 bases. This CDR3 is 14 amino acids long. Germline lookup yields CDR1 SGDLS and CDR2 YYNGEE. V gave up 3 bases and J gave up 8 bases; unmatched junction bases: 5. The CDR3 nucleotides read TGTGCCAGCAGCGCTATGGACAGGGGGCGTACGCAGTATTTT. Translated, it gives CASSAMDRGRTQYF. Full variable domain (rest looked up from reference TRBV9 and TRBJ2-3): DSGVTQTPKHLITATGQRVTLRCSPRSGDLSVYWYQQSLDQGLQFLIQYYNGEERAKGNILERFSAQQFPDLHSELNLSSLELGDSALYFCASSAMDRGRTQYFGPGTRLTVL.

The rearrangement joins TRBV9 to TRBJ2-2; D is perhaps TRBD2 (6 bases). Deletions cut 5 bases from V and 4 bases from J, with 15 bases between. Germline-derived CDR1 and CDR2 are SGDLS and YYNGEE. CDR3 length: 15 residues. The CDR3 bases are TGTGCCAGCAGGGGGTTGGGAGGAGGCACCGGGGAGCTGTTTTTT. As protein: CASRGLGGGTGELFF.

As for this clonotype: No DNA is shown, since the ends of the CDR3 on it are uncertain; the CDR3 is the one TCRdb lists. The gene calls are TRBV6-1 and TRBJ2-3; the D call of TRBD1 is as the table states it, not checked on the DNA. Germline V gene lookup returns CDR1 MNHNS and CDR2 SASEGT. The CDR3 spans 16 residues, counting both ends. CDR3 sequence: CASILGDLISTDTQYF.

Many counts were recorded for this clonotype. The chain carries TRBV20-1 and TRBJ1-1, with D hard to call. Germline-derived CDR1 and CDR2 are DFQATT and SNEGSKA (reference sequence). The CDR3 covers 13 residues. Trimming removed 7 bases at V and 7 bases at J, with 19 bases between. CDR3 protein: CSGTDQSNDEAFF. DNA of the CDR3: TGCAGTGGGACGGATCAAAGTAACGATGAAGCTTTCTTT.

The gene calls are TRBV5-5 and TRBJ1-6, with D possibly being TRBD1 (6 bases). The CDR3 is 16 residues long. Germline V gives CDR1 SGHKS, CDR2 YYEKEE (reference sequence). The V and J ends lost 4 bases and 7 bases respectively, with 18 bases between them. CDR3 sequence: CASSTNLQGWNSPLHF. CDR3 nucleotide sequence: TGTGCCAGCAGCACTAACTTACAGGGTTGGAATTCACCCCTCCACTTT.

The chain links TRBV5-1 to TRBJ2-5; 8 bases line up with TRBD2. CDR3 length equals 15 residues. Germline V gene lookup returns CDR1 SGHRS and CDR2 YFSETQ. The junction had 5 bases not matched to a gene; V was cut back by 3 bases and J by 1 base. In DNA, the CDR3 is TGCGCCAGCAGCTGGGAGCGGGGGACCCAAGAGACCCAGTACTTC. This encodes CASSWERGTQETQYF.

V is TRBV20-1 and J is TRBJ1-6; D gene uncertain. The CDR3 runs to 14 residues. V gave up 5 bases and J gave up 6 bases, with 14 bases separating them. Germline V gene lookup returns CDR1 DFQATT and CDR2 SNEGSKA (reference sequence). DNA of the CDR3: TGCAGTGCTCATACCTTCGACGGTAATTCACCCCTCCACTTT. Amino acids: CSAHTFDGNSPLHF.

V gene TRBV13 combines with J gene TRBJ2-1; D may be TRBD2 (5 bases). The V gene's germline CDR1 is PRHDT and CDR2 FYEKMQ (reference sequence). V was trimmed by 0 bases and J by 9 bases, leaving 12 bases between them. This CDR3 is built from 14 residues. In nucleotides, the CDR3 is TGTGCCAGCAGCTTAGGACTAGTTGTCGGTGAGCAGTTCTTC. It codes for CASSLGLVVGEQFF.

This clonotype showed up many times. V gene TRBV30 combines with J gene TRBJ1-2; weak D call: TRBD1 (6 bases). The CDR3 length is 13 residues. Trimming shortened V by 5 bases and J by 8 bases, and 18 bases separated the two germline ends. The germline CDR1 and CDR2 sequences are GTSNPN and SVGIG (reference sequence). Here the CDR3 DNA reads TGTGCCTGGGGACCTCGACAGGTCAAGGGCTACACCTTC. This codes for CAWGPRQVKGYTF.

The table lists this clonotype with many counts. The rearrangement links TRBV3-1 to TRBJ2-7; D is uncertain. Germline V gene sequence: CDR1 LGHDT, CDR2 YNNKEL (reference sequence). The CDR3 is 15 amino acids. With 1 base removed from V and 3 bases from J, the gap between germline ends came to 13 bases. The CDR3 region is CASSQGPDEFYEQYF. In DNA, the CDR3 is TGTGCCAGCAGCCAAGGCCCGGACGAATTCTACGAGCAGTACTTC.

The J gene is TRBJ1-5, the V gene TRBV6-1; maybe TRBD1 (5 bases). The CDR3 contains 14 residues. Germline V CDR1 and CDR2: MNHNS, SASEGT. V gave up 5 bases and J gave up 3 bases, with 11 bases separating them. The CDR3 loop reads CASSLTDYNQPQHF. CDR3 coding DNA: TGTGCCAGCAGTTTGACAGATTACAATCAGCCCCAGCATTTT.

This chain joins TRBV28 and TRBJ1-5; 10 bases agree with TRBD1. Germline values: CDR1 MDHEN, CDR2 SYDVKM. The CDR3 sequence is 16 residues long. V lost 3 bases to trimming and J lost 11 bases; unmatched junction nucleotides: 13. The CDR3, as DNA: TGTGCCAGCAGTTTTGGAGGGACAGGGGTGGAGGAGACCCAGCATTTT. This codes for CASSFGGTGVEETQHF.

This clonotype was recorded at least ten times. V is TRBV3-1 and J is TRBJ1-2; 8 bases agree with TRBD1. After removal of 4 bases from V and 2 bases from J, the junction contained 6 bases not matched to a gene. The CDR3 totals 15 residues. CDR1 LGHDT and CDR2 YNNKEL come from the germline V gene (reference sequence). The CDR3 region is CASSRWDRLNYGYTF. CDR3 in DNA: TGTGCCAGCAGCCGCTGGGACAGGCTAAACTATGGCTACACCTTC. The whole variable domain, remainder taken from reference TRBV3-1 and TRBJ1-2, is DTAVSQTPKYLVTQMGNDKSIKCEQNLGHDTMYWYKQDSKKFLKIMFSYNNKELIINETVPNRFSPKSPDKAHLNLHINSLELGDSAVYFCASSRWDRLNYGYTFGSGTRLTVV.

This clonotype has only a few counts. The J gene is TRBJ2-7, the V gene TRBV10-3; D might be TRBD1 (6 bases). Trimming removed 9 bases at V and 9 bases at J, with 21 bases between. Germline CDR1 is ENHRY and CDR2 is SYGVKD. CDR3 length equals 13 residues. CDR3 residues: CAMGVDRDLRQYF. DNA for the CDR3: TGTGCCATGGGGGTGGACAGAGACTTAAGGCAGTACTTC.

In its sample, this clonotype was seen many times. J is TRBJ2-7 and V is TRBV28; 11 bases fit TRBD1. The CDR3 extends over 15 amino acids. Per the germline V gene, CDR1 is MDHEN and CDR2 is SYDVKM. The J segment lost 5 bases and the V segment lost 8 bases, leaving 11 bases of the junction unmatched. The DNA of the CDR3 is TGTGCCAGCCCTCGAAAGGGACAGGGGGGGCACGAGCAGTACTTC. This encodes CASPRKGQGGHEQYF.

This clonotype was recorded at least ten times. The V gene is TRBV29-1, the J gene TRBJ1-1; D unclear. Germline loops: CDR1 SQVTM, CDR2 ANQGSEA. V was shortened by 4 bases and J by 0 bases, with 18 bases between the two germline ends. This CDR3 spans 16 amino acids. CDR3 in amino acids: CSVVPYGEAMNTEAFF. In nucleotides, the CDR3 is TGCAGCGTTGTTCCTTATGGGGAGGCGATGAACACTGAAGCTTTCTTT.

Ten or more counts support this clonotype. The chain recombines TRBV28 with TRBJ2-7; 7 bases are shared with TRBD1. The CDR3 contains 17 residues. V gave up 5 bases and J gave up 0 bases; unmatched junction bases: 13. Germline V gives CDR1 MDHEN, CDR2 SYDVKM. The CDR3 DNA follows: TGTGCCAGCAGTCTTATGACGACAGGGTTGAGCTCCTACGAGCAGTACTTC. It is translated as CASSLMTTGLSSYEQYF.

In this sample, this clonotype turned up many times. The chain couples TRBV7-3 to TRBJ1-1; D ambiguous. The CDR3 extends over 14 amino acids. CDR1 SGHTA and CDR2 FQGTGA come from the germline V gene. V was clipped by 2 bases and J by 1 base, with 8 bases between them. The CDR3 DNA is TGTGCCAGCAGCTTATATGGAGGGAACACTGAAGCTTTCTTT. This sequence encodes CASSLYGGNTEAFF.

The V and J genes are TRBV29-1 and TRBJ2-7; 7 nucleotides match TRBD1. CDR3 length equals 16 residues. After removal of 0 bases from V and 2 bases from J, the junction contained 10 bases not matched to a gene. Germline CDR1 SQVTM, CDR2 ANQGSEA. The CDR3 reads CSVEESGQGVPYEQYF. CDR3 bases: TGCAGCGTTGAAGAATCAGGGCAGGGGGTCCCCTACGAGCAGTACTTC.

The chain combines TRBV27 with TRBJ1-4; a weak D match, TRBD1 (5 bases). The CDR3 is 17 amino acids. The germline V gene has CDR1 MNHEY and CDR2 SMNVEV (reference sequence). V was shortened by 0 bases and J by 8 bases, with 19 bases between the two germline ends. CDR3 sequence reads: CASSLSVVARAGEKLFF. CDR3 coding DNA: TGTGCCAGCAGTTTATCGGTTGTCGCCAGGGCTGGCGAAAAACTGTTTTTT.

This clonotype was seen at least ten times. J is TRBJ2-7 and V is TRBV5-1; D uncertain. The CDR3 sequence is 13 residues long. V was trimmed by 2 bases and J by 5 bases, leaving 11 bases between them. CDR1 and CDR2 from the germline V gene are SGHRS and YFSETQ. The CDR3 loop reads CASSLKPPDEQYF. The CDR3 DNA follows: TGCGCCAGCAGCTTAAAACCCCCGGACGAGCAGTACTTC. Looking up the rest from reference TRBV5-1 and TRBJ2-7 gives the full variable domain: KAGVTQTPRYLIKTRGQQVTLSCSPISGHRSVSWYQQTPGQGLQFLFEYFSETQRNKGNFPGRFSGRQFSNSRSEMNVSTLELGDSALYLCASSLKPPDEQYFGPGTRLTVT.

This clonotype was picked up a small number of times. The chain recombines TRBV5-6 with TRBJ2-1; D not certain. Trimming shortened V by 5 bases and J by 4 bases, and 10 bases separated the two germline ends. CDR3 length equals 13 residues. Looked up from germline, CDR1 is SGHDT and CDR2 is YYEEEE. In DNA form, the CDR3 reads TGTGCCAGCAGGTGGTGGGGATACAATGAGCAGTTCTTC. This encodes CASRWWGYNEQFF.

This clonotype has a handful of counts. The chain is built from TRBV28 and TRBJ1-1, with D perhaps matching TRBD1 (5 bases). This CDR3 spans 13 amino acids. V was pared by 3 bases and J by 3 bases, with 8 bases between. Germline V lookup: CDR1 MDHEN, CDR2 SYDVKM. CDR3 sequence reads: CASSFPGYTEAFF. In DNA, the CDR3 is TGTGCCAGCAGTTTTCCAGGGTACACTGAAGCTTTCTTT.

The rearrangement uses TRBV9 and TRBJ2-7; 12 nucleotides agree with TRBD2. CDR1 SGDLS and CDR2 YYNGEE come from the germline V gene. The CDR3 contains 16 residues. V gave up 3 bases and J gave up 6 bases; unmatched junction bases: 10. The CDR3 protein is CASSETPGTSGPEQYF. The CDR3 DNA reads TGTGCCAGCAGCGAGACCCCCGGGACTAGCGGGCCCGAGCAGTACTTC. The whole variable domain, filled in from reference TRBV9 and TRBJ2-7, reads DSGVTQTPKHLITATGQRVTLRCSPRSGDLSVYWYQQSLDQGLQFLIQYYNGEERAKGNILERFSAQQFPDLHSELNLSSLELGDSALYFCASSETPGTSGPEQYFGPGTRLTVT.

About this clonotype: A junction end diverges from the germline sequence, so it may reflect a read error. CDR3 nucleotide sequence: TGTGCCACCAGCAAGGAGCAAGAGACCCGGTACTTC. This sequence encodes CATSKEQETRYF. The chain employs TRBV15 and TRBJ2-5; no firm D call. Per the germline V gene, CDR1 is LNHNV and CDR2 is YYDKDF (reference sequence). The CDR3 is 12 amino acids.

This clonotype has a handful of counts. This chain joins TRBV19 and TRBJ1-4, with a weak D call TRBD1 (6 bases). Trimming cost V 6 bases and J 0 bases, with 14 bases left between them. Germline V gene data show CDR1 as LNHDA and CDR2 as SQIVND (reference sequence). The CDR3 totals 16 residues. The CDR3 here is CASSPIRQATNEKLFF. CDR3 nucleotide sequence: TGTGCCAGTAGCCCCATTCGACAGGCAACTAATGAAAAACTGTTTTTT. Supplemented by reference TRBV19 and TRBJ1-4, the full variable domain reads DGGITQSPKYLFRKEGQNVTLSCEQNLNHDAMYWYRQDPGQGLRLIYYSQIVNDFQKGDIAEGYSVSREKKESFPLTVTSAQKNPTAFYLCASSPIRQATNEKLFFGSGTQLSVL.

This clonotype has a count of ten or more. The chain combines TRBV10-3 with TRBJ2-1, with a possible D match to TRBD2 (6 bases). The CDR3 is 14 residues long. Trimming left V 9 bases short and J 8 bases short, with 20 bases between. In germline, CDR1 is ENHRY, CDR2 SYGVKD. The CDR3 region is CAIAREWVYDEQFF. As DNA, the CDR3 is TGTGCCATTGCTCGGGAGTGGGTATATGATGAGCAGTTCTTC.